The T cell receptor beta chain under discussion was sequenced for a study of cytomegalovirus exposure and HLA in healthy donors (dated by TCRdb to the late 2010s). The study in broad terms: An earlier analysis of under 600 of the donors reported roughly 270 Gb of sequence data and 120 million or so unique TCR beta sequences from roughly 200 million T cells. Along with the approximately 650-subject first cohort, a separate validation cohort of more than 90 different subjects was used. HLA typing covered class I and class II loci at four-digit resolution. A later genetic analysis used genome-wide SNP genotypes for 398 of the 666 donors, treating that subset as a discovery cohort. An earlier analysis of roughly 600 of the donors used high-throughput TCR beta sequencing to judge whether each TCR beta V gene segment behaved as functional or pseudogenic. The study was designed to test whether signatures of past pathogen exposure could be identified by cataloging public T cell receptors. A later analysis re-examined previously published TCR beta repertoires from several hundred donors and added high-resolution HLA genotyping to investigate patterns of TCR occurrence. Across about 370 genotyped donors of the cohort, an average of about 240,000 unique TCR beta nucleotide sequences per donor were sequenced, and approximately 19% of those sequences were non-productive. Donor age, sex, ethnicity and CMV serostatus were collected together with the repertoire data. An early release covering around 630 HLA-typed donors comprised about 300 gigabases of sequencing data and around 80 million unique TCR sequences. The number of typed donors differed by locus: roughly 629-640 for A, B, C, DRB1 and DQB1; 500 to 550 for DQA1; around 610 for DPA1; and about 450 for DPB1. To predict cytomegalovirus infection status, the study brought together high-throughput TCR immunosequencing, statistical association of individual TCRs with disease status, and machine learning. In the later analysis, no new phenotypic data were used to find candidate immune exposures; instead, reliance was placed on TCR beta sequences and their occurrence across donors. The study profiled the T cell repertoires of 666 subjects by immunosequencing and related them to cytomegalovirus serostatus. Four or five DR-DQ haplotypes were handled as single units for association and clustering because linkage in the cohort was strong. Every repertoire in the discovery cohort had been generated on one and the same sequencing platform. Of the approximately 400 genotyped donors, 65% to 90% fell in the genetic ancestry cluster associated with self-reported Caucasian donors. Results and caveats for the whole study, not just this receptor: Because HLA typing was missing for some donors at each locus, association tests included only the typed subset. Linkage disequilibrium might explain the correlated functional status among segregating V segments, but an unknown experimental factor could not be excluded. V-gene and J-gene trimming of TCR beta chains was associated with a missense DCLRE1C variant in a later genetic analysis, and the association was replicated in an independent cohort. The presence/absence analyses assumed that sequencing depth was roughly uniform across donors, and that assumption may not be true. A later analysis reported that several top co-occurrence clusters appeared linked to parvovirus B19, influenza, CMV and Epstein-Barr virus. The classifier was reported to diagnose cytomegalovirus status with high specificity and sensitivity in both the original and validation cohorts. The study listed 170 or so TCR beta chains as associated with cytomegalovirus. According to a later analysis, TCR association rates differed among HLA loci, with DRB1 alleles showing the most associated TCRs and HLA-C alleles showing the fewest. Because the 87-base-pair reads could not distinguish some IMGT-functional V segments, including TRBV6-2 and TRBV6-3, those segments were excluded. Strong co-occurrence of HLA alleles, especially DR and DQ, made assigning TCR associations to individual alleles difficult. A further reported finding was that TCR beta sequences accurately predicted the HLA-A and HLA-B alleles for most subjects in the first cohort. The only immune exposure information available for the cohort was CMV serostatus. The cohort was sequenced for TCR beta chains only, and without alpha or paired-chain data the features that could be detected were limited. A cluster of highly shared sequence variants was judged likely to be a technical artifact of the sequencing pipeline. In a later analysis, most CMV-associated TCR beta chains were found to appear HLA-restricted, with HLA associations seemingly driven largely by CMV exposure. In a later analysis, HLA-associated TCR beta chains showed more clonal expansion and lower generation probabilities than non-associated chains that were equally common. Most TCR sequences were observed very rarely across donors, whereas some public TCRs were present in many individuals. In vitro tests confirmed that a few of the cytomegalovirus-associated TCR beta chains recognize cytomegalovirus antigens. The authors suggested that the approach could potentially be generalized to other disease states and immunological phenotypes. Because counts were too low, about 15 rarely observed V segments, including chromosome 9 orphons, were left out of the earlier analysis of 500 to 750 of the donors. A later genetic analysis reported fewer N-insertions in productive TCRs among donors in an Asian-associated ancestry cluster than the roughly 650-donor mean. An earlier analysis of roughly 570 of the donors showed that most TCR beta V segments appeared in productive rearrangements either about 87% or about 30% of the time, which broadly matched IMGT annotations. Specific HLA alleles were associated with about 17,000 TCR beta sequences at a false discovery rate of 0.05 in a later analysis.

This clone was detected once. The antigen it binds to is not known. No much larger clone exists at a distance of one base, and base qualities are not known. From the cysteine up to the phenylalanine, the CDR3 has a length of 15 residues. The only DNA kept is the CDR3, 45 bases in frame from the first base. Trimming leaves V shorter by 7 bases and J shorter by 5 bases, with the junction holding 7 bases beyond the gene matches. Reading the germline V gene (reference sequence) gives CDR1 MNHEY and CDR2 SMNVEV. The cohort consisted of hundreds of healthy bone marrow donors. At the time of sampling, every cohort member was nominally healthy, though immune exposures that went unrecorded were likely present. The donor was CMV seronegative and was included in the group of under 450 seronegative cohort members. A peripheral blood sample was provided by each donor, and peripheral blood mononuclear cells were used for TCR beta sequencing. The Qiagen DNeasy Blood Extraction Kit was used to extract genomic DNA from the blood cell samples.

Preparation of the library involved the immunoSEQ multiplex PCR assay. For the multiplex PCR, a mixture combining 60 forward primers for TCR Vbeta segments and 13 reverse primers for TCR Jbeta segments was used. Amplification of the CDR3 region of rearranged TCR beta genes was performed with a multiplex PCR assay on genomic DNA. The amplified TCR beta libraries were sequenced on the Illumina HiSeq System as 87-base-pair reads. Processing in the source paper ran as follows. A later analysis counted tens of millions of unique TCR beta chains across the 650 to 800 repertoires, and 10 million to 11 million of these chains were shared by at least two donors. To remove PCR and sequencing errors, raw reads were error-corrected and collapsed into unique sequences using a nearest-neighbor algorithm that merged closely related sequences. Alignment of CDR3 sequences to IMGT reference sequences was used to assign V, D and J gene segments. For a sequence to be retained, at least a six-nucleotide match to both a V gene segment and a J gene segment was required. Rearrangements were classified as productive when the CDR3 lacked stop codons and remained in frame with V and J, and all other rearrangements were classified as non-productive. Following IMGT convention, CDR3 was defined as the stretch from the second conserved V-encoded cysteine up to the conserved J-encoded phenylalanine. The earlier analysis of around 640 of the donors excluded sequences that lacked an unambiguous match to a single V gene segment. In an earlier analysis of several hundred of the donors, a V segment was called functional when productive rearrangements were above 56.7%, and segregating when the standard deviation between donors exceeded 5%. A statistical classification framework was built for diagnosing cytomegalovirus status from the catalog of TCR beta chain sequences. In a later analysis, V and J genes were assigned by comparing TCR nucleotide sequences against IMGT/GENE-DB human TR gene sequences. The TCRdist pipeline was used in a later analysis to assign CDR3 sequences and most-parsimonious VDJ recombination scenarios. A later analysis defined each TCR beta chain by its CDR3 amino acid sequence plus V-gene family, and excluded reads lacking a unique V-gene family. As a way to deal with suspected cross-contamination and a sequencing artifact, a later analysis dropped 450 to 700 nucleotide sequences that were highly shared and had low generation probability. In a later analysis, a clonal expansion index was calculated for each public chain from normalized within-repertoire ranks of inferred template counts. In a later analysis, generation probabilities were computed with a VDJ recombination model fitted to out-of-frame rearrangements, and the resulting probabilities were checked against IGoR. A later analysis scored TCR-TCR, TCR-HLA and TCR-CMV co-occurrence with hypergeometric tests, applying a repertoire-size bias correction to TCR pairs. To estimate false discovery rates, a later analysis permuted the HLA or CMV assignments 20 times. In a later analysis, co-occurring TCRs were grouped with DBSCAN, and TCRdist sequence similarity was added when clustering was performed within HLA-allele-positive subsets. Co-occurrence clustering excluded repertoires with fewer than 30,000 or more than 120,000 public chains, plus five with anomalous nucleotide sharing. Sourced from immuneACCESS, this table was stored by TCRdb with only in-frame sequences that have V and J called. A share of the clones is absent; for the studies checked, an unresolved V gene accounts for under half, and the remainder has no known explanation. V and J calls and clone size are given by that table; D and trimming were obtained from the DNA. The sample table shows 140,000 to 150,000 clones, and over 70% are seen once. Of the sample, over 6.5% falls within the top ten clones.

Recombination linked TRBV27 to TRBJ2-7, and TRBD2 matches 14 of the central bases. The sequence was collected from a man aged 25 to 40 in good health and CMV-seronegative. Sequenced: PBMCs. The nucleotide sequence reads as follows: TGTGCCAGCACATCGGGGACTAGCGGGAGCCACGAGCAGTACTTC. Its product reads: CASTSGTSGSHEQYF.